The 20 T cell receptor beta chains below come from one sample, sequenced in a study of molecular identifiers for immune sequencing clone quantification. TCRdb fed the PCR reads into MiXCR, producing one record per CDR3 protein. This table holds over 600,000 distinct CDR3 sequences, about 20% found once. Sequenced input: naive CD8+ T cells from blood, with Jurkat cell RNA spiked in. Subset indicated: FACS-sorted CD8+CD4-CCR7+CD45RA+ naive T cells. The source of these receptors is a human donor in good health. Some libraries in this study had Jurkat cell RNA spiked in.

Notes on this clonotype: This may be a read error: a much more frequent sequence differs by one nucleotide. This chain links TRBV9 with TRBJ2-2, with D possibly matching TRBD2 (6 bases). The CDR3 loop spans 16 amino acids. Between the trimmed V and J ends, which lost 4 bases and 3 bases, there was a span of 16 bases. Germline V gene lookup returns CDR1 SGDLS and CDR2 YYNGEE. Here the CDR3 reads CASSTGRGMDTGELFF. CDR3 nucleotide sequence: TGTGCCAGCAGCACCGGACGGGGGATGGACACCGGGGAGCTGTTTTTT.

This clonotype occurred once. Given a much more abundant clone one base away, this may be a read error. Lacking the conserved final phenylalanine or tryptophan, this CDR3 likely reflects a read error. The V and J genes are TRBV7-9 and TRBJ2-5, with D possibly TRBD1 on 5 matching bases. Between the trimmed V and J ends, which lost 1 base and 2 bases, there was a span of 11 bases. Germline lookup yields CDR1 SEHNR and CDR2 FQNEAQ (reference sequence). CDR3 size: 15 residues. The CDR3 DNA reads as TGTGCCAGCAGCTTAGTTGAAGGGGATCAAGAGACCCAGTACTCC. As protein: CASSLVEGDQETQYS.

To note about this clonotype: This sequence may be a read error, since a much larger clone differs from it by one base. The conserved final phenylalanine or tryptophan is absent from the CDR3, which likely points to a read error. J is TRBJ2-3 and V is TRBV9; D uncertain. There are 13 residues in the CDR3. V dropped 0 bases and J dropped 2 bases, with 4 bases sitting between them. CDR1 is SGDLS, CDR2 YYNGEE, per germline. CDR3 protein: CASSVAYTDTQYL. The CDR3 coding sequence is TGTGCCAGCAGCGTAGCATACACAGATACGCAGTATCTT.

This clonotype was seen ten or more times. The CDR3 DNA is TGTGCCAGTAGTATCGGAGGGGGACCCACAGATACGCAGTATTTT. Translated, it gives CASSIGGGPTDTQYF. The V and J genes are TRBV19 and TRBJ2-3; D is tentatively TRBD1 or TRBD2 (6 bases each). The germline V and J ends were trimmed by 3 bases and 2 bases, with 12 bases remaining between them. Germline lookup yields CDR1 LNHDA and CDR2 SQIVND (reference sequence). There are 15 residues in the CDR3.

Regarding this clonotype: This may arise from a read error, as a much more abundant clone is one base away. This sequence joins TRBV2 and TRBJ2-3, with 7 bases aligning to TRBD1. The CDR3 sequence is 13 residues long. CDR1 is SNHLY, CDR2 FYNNEI, per germline. V gave up 4 bases and J gave up 3 bases; unmatched junction bases: 1. CDR3: CASSVQGTDTQYF. The DNA of the CDR3 is TGTGCCAGCAGTGTACAGGGGACAGATACGCAGTATTTT.

Many counts were recorded for this clonotype. The gene calls are TRBV19 and TRBJ2-3; D not resolved. The CDR3 covers 15 residues. The germline V gene encodes CDR1 LNHDA and CDR2 SQIVND (reference sequence). Trimming removed 0 bases at V and 3 bases at J, with 10 bases between. The CDR3 reads CASSIDEFATDTQYF. The CDR3 DNA reads TGTGCCAGTAGTATAGATGAGTTCGCGACAGATACGCAGTATTTT.

This clonotype showed up many times. The chain uses TRBV4-3 and TRBJ2-3; 10 bases map to TRBD2. The length of the CDR3 is 18 residues. Per the germline V gene, CDR1 is LGHNA and CDR2 is YSLEER. The J segment lost 0 bases and the V segment lost 1 base, leaving 7 bases of the junction unmatched. CDR3 nucleotides: TGCGCCAGCAGCCAAGGGTCCGGACTAGCGGAAAGCACAGATACGCAGTATTTT. Translation: CASSQGSGLAESTDTQYF.

This clonotype was seen only a few times. Here the CDR3 DNA reads TGCGCCAGCAGCCTTCGGCTCTTCGGGGAGCTGTTTTTT. Its protein is CASSLRLFGELFF. The rearrangement links TRBV4-3 to TRBJ2-2; the D is unclear. CDR1 is LGHNA and CDR2 is YSLEER in the germline V gene. The V end was cut by 4 bases, the J end by 7 bases, with 10 bases between. The CDR3 length is 13 residues.

The rearrangement uses TRBV27 and TRBJ1-2; D is unresolved. V was clipped by 5 bases and J by 3 bases, with 13 bases between them. Germline assignment: CDR1 MNHEY and CDR2 SMNVEV (reference sequence). CDR3 size: 14 residues. This chain's CDR3 is CASSKQNSYYGYTF. The CDR3 DNA follows: TGTGCCAGCAGTAAGCAGAACTCATACTATGGCTACACCTTC.

Worth noting for this clonotype: An end of the junction does not agree with germline; a read error may underlie this. The genes are TRBV6-1 and TRBJ1-5; no firm D call. The length of the CDR3 is 15 residues. Per germline, CDR1 MNHNS and CDR2 SASEGT. The CDR3 nucleotides read TGTGCCGGCAGAGTCCGGGTATCAAGCAATCAGCCCCAGCATTTT. Its translation is CAGRVRVSSNQPQHF.

This clonotype occurred once. A read error is possible here, since a much larger clone lies one base away. The chain employs TRBV7-9 and TRBJ1-3, with unresolved D. This CDR3 region has 11 residues. Germline assignment: CDR1 SEHNR and CDR2 FQNEAQ (reference sequence). CDR3 sequence (DNA): TGTGCCGGACGGACTGGAAACACCATGTATTTT. This gives the protein CAGRTGNTMYF.

This clonotype came up many times. The chain links TRBV30 to TRBJ2-1, with unresolved D. This CDR3 spans 12 amino acids. V was shortened by 2 bases and J by 0 bases, with 2 bases between the two germline ends. The germline V gene has CDR1 GTSNPN and CDR2 SVGIG (reference sequence). The CDR3 nucleotides are TGTGCCTGGAGTAGCTCCTACAATGAGCAGTTCTTC. This codes for CAWSSSYNEQFF.

This clonotype occurred a few times. The chain combines TRBV30 with TRBJ1-1; D unclear. There are 14 residues in the CDR3. Germline loops: CDR1 GTSNPN, CDR2 SVGIG (reference sequence). V was trimmed by 7 bases and J by 3 bases, leaving 18 bases between them. CDR3 loop: CALLSFPLYTEAFF. The CDR3 DNA reads TGTGCCTTGCTCTCGTTTCCCCTATACACTGAAGCTTTCTTT.

This clonotype was observed a handful of times. The rearrangement joins TRBV30 to TRBJ1-2; D may be TRBD1 (6 bases). In germline, CDR1 is GTSNPN, CDR2 SVGIG (reference sequence). This CDR3 region has 13 residues. V lost 0 bases, J lost 8 bases, and 13 bases lay in between. The CDR3 here is CAWSVSGVEGYTF. CDR3 coding DNA: TGTGCCTGGAGTGTATCAGGGGTAGAAGGCTACACCTTC.

The chain recombines TRBV28 with TRBJ2-7; TRBD2 agrees at 7 bases. Germline V gives CDR1 MDHEN, CDR2 SYDVKM. The CDR3 extends over 15 amino acids. V lost 4 bases to trimming and J lost 3 bases; unmatched junction nucleotides: 9. Here the CDR3 reads CASSSRDGLDYEQYF. CDR3 bases: TGTGCCAGCAGTTCCCGGGACGGACTAGACTACGAGCAGTACTTC.

There are many counts of this clonotype. V gene TRBV5-5 combines with J gene TRBJ2-7; D perhaps matches TRBD1 (6 bases). The V end was cut by 4 bases, the J end by 2 bases, with 16 bases between. This CDR3 has 15 amino acids. CDR1 and CDR2 (germline): SGHKS, YYEKEE (reference sequence). The CDR3 DNA reads as TGTGCCAGCAGCGTAGAATGGGGGCGAACCTACGAGCAGTACTTC. Its protein product is CASSVEWGRTYEQYF. The variable domain in full, completed from reference TRBV5-5 and TRBJ2-7, reads DAGVTQSPTHLIKTRGQQVTLRCSPISGHKSVSWYQQVLGQGPQFIFQYYEKEERGRGNFPDRFSARQFPNYSSELNVNALLLGDSALYLCASSVEWGRTYEQYFGPGTRLTVT.

This clonotype showed up many times. J is TRBJ2-3 and V is TRBV4-1; D ambiguous. The germline gives CDR1 MGHRA, CDR2 YSYEKL. Trimming pared 0 bases from V and 1 base from J, leaving 14 bases between. The CDR3 totals 17 residues. The CDR3: CASSQERTTERTDTQYF. The CDR3 nucleotides read TGCGCCAGCAGCCAAGAGAGAACGACGGAACGCACAGATACGCAGTATTTT.

This clonotype has a count of ten or more. The chain joins TRBV4-3 to TRBJ2-3; a possible D gene is TRBD2 (6 bases). V was clipped by 0 bases and J by 2 bases, with 12 bases between them. The CDR3 totals 16 residues. Germline V gene data show CDR1 as LGHNA and CDR2 as YSLEER. The CDR3 protein is CASSQEPGLATDTQYF. The CDR3 DNA is TGCGCCAGCAGCCAAGAACCGGGACTCGCCACAGATACGCAGTATTTT.

This clonotype was found a few times. The V call is TRBV27, the J call TRBJ1-4; D uncertain. Germline loops: CDR1 MNHEY, CDR2 SMNVEV (reference sequence). V lost 6 bases and J lost 6, with 8 bases in between. The CDR3 spans 12 residues. In DNA form, the CDR3 reads TGTGCCAGCAGCGGGATGGATGAAAAACTGTTTTTT. Protein sequence: CASSGMDEKLFF.

This clonotype was observed many times. J is TRBJ2-7 and V is TRBV20-1; no reliable D call. The CDR3 has 15 residues. The germline CDR1 and CDR2 sequences are DFQATT and SNEGSKA (reference sequence). Trimming took 2 bases from V and 9 from J, leaving 23 bases between them. The CDR3, as DNA: TGCAGTGCTAGACCTCTTTATGGCAGTACCCTCGGGCAGTACTTC. This translates into CSARPLYGSTLGQYF.